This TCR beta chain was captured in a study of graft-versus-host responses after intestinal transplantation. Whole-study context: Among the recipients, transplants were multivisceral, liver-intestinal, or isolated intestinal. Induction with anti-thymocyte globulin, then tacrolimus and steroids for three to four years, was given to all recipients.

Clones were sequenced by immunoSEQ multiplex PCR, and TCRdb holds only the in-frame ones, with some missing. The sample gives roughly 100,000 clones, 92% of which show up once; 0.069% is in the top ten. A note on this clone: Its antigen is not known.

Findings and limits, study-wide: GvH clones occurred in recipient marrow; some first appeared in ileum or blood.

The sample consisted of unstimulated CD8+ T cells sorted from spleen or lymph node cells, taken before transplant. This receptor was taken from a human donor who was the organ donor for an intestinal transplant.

CDR3 DNA sequence: TGTGCCAGCAGTGAATTGACTAGCGGGGGGGACACCGGGGAGCTGTTTTTT. Translated: CASSELTSGGDTGELFF. This chain links TRBV25-1 with TRBJ2-2; 14 nucleotides agree with TRBD2. The germline V gene encodes CDR1 MGHDK and CDR2 SYGVNS. The CDR3 loop spans 17 amino acids. Trimming at V came to 1 base and at J to 3 bases, leaving 1 base not matched to a gene.